The TCR beta chain under discussion was sequenced for a study of cytomegalovirus exposure and HLA in healthy donors. Study-level information: A subsequent analysis stated that the 120 or so validation repertoires were run on the same platform as the 550 to 750 first-cohort repertoires.

Points from the study as a whole: 150 to 200 TCR beta chains were listed as cytomegalovirus-associated.

Some clones are missing from TCRdb's copy, which holds only in-frame ones; the method was immunoSEQ multiplex PCR. This sample has 100,000 or so clones, with about 94% found just once. The germline V gene has CDR1 ENHRY and CDR2 SYGVKD. The CDR3 runs to 14 residues. V lost 8 bases and J lost 5; bases outside the gene matches: 7. Concerning this clone itself: Its antigen is unknown.

Sequencing input: PBMCs. The chain recombines TRBV10-3 with TRBJ2-1; 9 nucleotides line up with TRBD2. The sequence was collected from a woman between 18 and 29 years old in good health and CMV-seronegative. Written as DNA, the CDR3 is TGTGCCATCCACCAGCGGGGGGACAACAATGAGCAGTTCTTC. Its translation: CAIHQRGDNNEQFF.